These T cell receptor beta chains were read from a single sample in a study of shared clonotypes between healthy human individuals. TCRdb's table, derived via immunoSEQ multiplex PCR, lists solely in-frame clones and lacks some. The sample has about a million clones, over 60% seen once. The sequencing input was memory CD4+ T cells sorted from blood. Receptors originate from a man between 18 and 29 years old in good health. CDR3s include the opening cysteine and the closing phenylalanine or tryptophan. The D gene is left open where the match is weak. Part of the rows lack a size; the others show once, few, many or a class for expanded clones.

v_call	clone_size	d_call	j_call	cdr3_aa	cdr3_nt
TRBV6-1	NA	TRBD1	TRBJ1-6	CASSPGQGHSPLHF	TGTGCCAGCAGTCCGGGACAGGGACATTCACCCCTCCACTTT
TRBV25-1	NA	NA	TRBJ2-1	CASSDAGPSSYNEQFF	TGTGCCAGCAGTGACGCGGGGCCTAGCTCCTACAATGAGCAGTTCTTC
TRBV5-1	NA	TRBD2	TRBJ2-7	CASRSTSGGLYEQYF	TGCGCCAGCAGGTCGACTAGCGGGGGACTCTACGAGCAGTACTTC
TRBV20-1	NA	NA	TRBJ2-5	CSARLETQYF	TGCAGTGCCAGGTTGGAGACCCAGTACTTC
TRBV27	few	NA	TRBJ1-1	CASSWQKMNTEAFF	TGTGCCAGCAGTTGGCAGAAAATGAACACTGAAGCTTTCTTT
TRBV5-1	once	NA	TRBJ1-3	CASSTGGPGNTIYF	TGCGCCAGCAGCACCGGGGGCCCCGGAAACACCATATATTTT
TRBV5-6	NA	TRBD2	TRBJ2-1	CASSLRTSGFYNEQFF	TGTGCCAGCAGCCTCCGGACTAGCGGATTCTACAATGAGCAGTTCTTC
TRBV5-6	once	NA	TRBJ2-6	CASSLAGGSGANVLTF	TGTGCCAGCAGCTTGGCTGGGGGGTCCGGGGCCAACGTCCTGACTTTC
TRBV6-4	NA	TRBD2	TRBJ2-7	CASSDSGTSGYEQYF	TGTGCCAGCAGTGACTCCGGGACTAGCGGCTACGAGCAGTACTTC
TRBV27	NA	NA	TRBJ1-2	CASSLQPRTYGYTF	TGTGCCAGCAGTTTACAGCCCCGGACGTATGGCTACACCTTC
TRBV5-1	NA	NA	TRBJ2-2	CASSLAASNTGELFF	TGCGCCAGCAGCTTGGCGGCGTCGAACACCGGGGAGCTGTTTTTT
TRBV28	NA	TRBD2	TRBJ2-1	CASSAWDLAGGWNEQFF	TGTGCCAGCAGTGCCTGGGACCTAGCGGGGGGGTGGAATGAGCAGTTCTTC
TRBV4-1	NA	TRBD2	TRBJ2-1	CASSRQGTSGVYNEQFF	TGCGCCAGCAGCCGCCAAGGGACTAGCGGGGTTTACAATGAGCAGTTCTTC
TRBV6-5	NA	NA	TRBJ2-3	CASSYSSEQYF	TGTGCCAGCAGTTACTCTTCGGAGCAGTATTTT
TRBV30	NA	NA	TRBJ2-7	CAWSPERDEQYF	TGTGCCTGGAGCCCGGAGCGGGACGAGCAGTACTTC
TRBV2	NA	NA	TRBJ2-1	CASSAGPVGEQFF	TGTGCCAGCAGCGCCGGCCCAGTGGGTGAGCAGTTCTTC
TRBV4-2	NA	NA	TRBJ1-6	CAARGGDYSPLHF	TGTGCTGCCCGGGGCGGCGACTATTCACCCCTCCACTTT
TRBV7-3	NA	NA	TRBJ1-1	CASSSQGMNTEAFF	TGTGCCAGCAGTTCCCAGGGCATGAACACTGAAGCTTTCTTT
TRBV4-2	NA	NA	TRBJ1-1	CASSPTGGRMNTEAFF	TGTGCCAGCAGCCCTACCGGGGGCCGAATGAACACTGAAGCTTTCTTT
TRBV27	NA	NA	TRBJ1-1	CASSLRFPSQGQRNTEAFF	TGTGCCAGCAGTTTACGTTTCCCATCCCAAGGACAGCGGAACACTGAAGCTTTCTTT
TRBV18	NA	NA	TRBJ1-2	CASSPQGYGYTF	TGTGCCAGCTCACCACAGGGCTATGGCTACACCTTC
TRBV14	NA	TRBD1	TRBJ1-6	CASSQARGYNSPLHF	TGTGCCAGCAGCCAAGCCAGGGGGTATAATTCACCCCTCCACTTT
TRBV9	NA	NA	TRBJ2-7	CASSERHWTENEQYF	TGTGCCAGCAGCGAGCGACATTGGACAGAGAACGAGCAGTACTTC
TRBV5-1	NA	NA	TRBJ1-5	CASSLTLGDQPQHF	TGCGCCAGCAGCTTGACGTTGGGGGATCAGCCCCAGCATTTT
TRBV7-2	once	NA	TRBJ2-5	CASSLNWGQETQYF	TGTGCCAGCAGCTTGAATTGGGGGCAAGAGACCCAGTACTTC
TRBV30	NA	NA	TRBJ2-7	CAWQKGYEQYF	TGTGCCTGGCAAAAGGGGTACGAGCAGTACTTC
TRBV5-4	NA	TRBD1	TRBJ2-1	CAITGTAGEQFF	TGTGCCATTACCGGGACAGCTGGTGAGCAGTTCTTC
TRBV12-2	NA	NA	TRBJ2-7	CASRLAGTAYEQYF	TGTGCAAGTCGCTTAGCCGGGACCGCCTACGAGCAGTACTTC
TRBV7-2	NA	NA	TRBJ2-5	CASSSRWSEETQYF	TGTGCCAGCAGCTCCCGTTGGTCCGAAGAGACCCAGTACTTC
TRBV6-1	few	NA	TRBJ1-1	CASSEAHIFMNTEAFF	TGTGCCAGCAGTGAAGCGCATATCTTTATGAACACTGAAGCTTTCTTT
TRBV5-1	NA	NA	TRBJ1-1	CASSSVQSNTEAFF	TGCGCCAGCAGCTCCGTACAATCGAACACTGAAGCTTTCTTT
TRBV7-9	once	NA	TRBJ1-3	CASSFGGGRISGNTIYF	TGTGCCAGCAGCTTCGGCGGGGGACGGATATCTGGAAACACCATATATTTT
TRBV5-6	once	TRBD1	TRBJ2-5	CASSFSVPGTGETQYF	TGTGCCAGCAGCTTTTCCGTGCCAGGGACAGGGGAGACCCAGTACTTC
TRBV5-6	NA	TRBD1	TRBJ1-2	CASSLSGTGAAGYTF	TGTGCCAGCAGCTTGTCCGGGACAGGGGCTGCTGGCTACACCTTC
TRBV2	few	NA	TRBJ1-5	CASEGYGNQPQHF	TGTGCCAGCGAAGGTTATGGCAATCAGCCCCAGCATTTT
TRBV28	few	NA	TRBJ2-6	CASSMTVGANVLTF	TGTGCCAGCAGTATGACAGTTGGGGCCAACGTCCTGACTTTC
TRBV5-1	NA	TRBD1	TRBJ2-7	CASRPGTGNYEQYF	TGCGCCAGCAGACCAGGGACAGGGAACTACGAGCAGTACTTC
TRBV9	NA	TRBD2	TRBJ2-3	CASSPKSGGAWDTQYF	TGTGCCAGCAGCCCAAAAAGCGGGGGGGCGTGGGATACGCAGTATTTT
TRBV28	NA	TRBD1	TRBJ1-2	CASRYTGGGGYTF	TGTGCCAGCAGGTACACAGGGGGAGGTGGCTACACCTTC
TRBV27	few	TRBD2	TRBJ2-7	CASSRGGRGYEQYF	TGTGCCAGCAGCCGGGGGGGCAGGGGATACGAGCAGTACTTC
TRBV2	few	NA	TRBJ1-4	CASRAGDANEKLFF	TGTGCCAGCAGGGCAGGGGACGCCAATGAAAAACTGTTTTTT
TRBV15	NA	NA	TRBJ2-7	CATSRGGTSYEQYF	TGTGCCACCAGCAGAGGGGGGACCTCCTACGAGCAGTACTTC
TRBV11-2	few	TRBD1	TRBJ1-6	CASSLPTGAGSPLHF	TGTGCCAGCAGCTTACCCACAGGGGCCGGATCACCCCTCCACTTT
TRBV2	NA	TRBD1	TRBJ1-3	CASSATGVGGNTIYF	TGTGCCAGCAGCGCCACAGGGGTGGGTGGAAACACCATATATTTT
TRBV11-2	NA	NA	TRBJ1-5	CASSFSGTNNQPQHF	TGTGCCAGCAGCTTTTCCGGGACGAACAATCAGCCCCAGCATTTT
TRBV28	NA	TRBD2	TRBJ2-5	CASSSLLAGGPYQETQYF	TGTGCCAGCAGTTCCCTACTAGCGGGGGGGCCCTACCAAGAGACCCAGTACTTC
TRBV9	NA	NA	TRBJ2-3	CASTFGPETDTQYF	TGTGCCAGCACCTTCGGACCAGAAACAGATACGCAGTATTTT
TRBV7-9	NA	NA	TRBJ1-4	CASSIWATTNEKLFF	TGTGCCAGCAGTATTTGGGCTACGACTAATGAAAAACTGTTTTTT
TRBV19	NA	NA	TRBJ1-4	CASMSVGWGHATNEKLFF	TGTGCCAGTATGTCCGTCGGATGGGGACATGCAACTAATGAAAAACTGTTTTTT
TRBV19	NA	TRBD1	TRBJ1-5	CASSPGTGISNQPQHF	TGTGCCAGTAGTCCCGGGACAGGGATAAGCAATCAGCCCCAGCATTTT
TRBV5-6	NA	NA	TRBJ1-1	CASSFELTRRDTEAFF	TGTGCCAGCAGCTTTGAACTGACTAGAAGGGACACTGAAGCTTTCTTT